This T cell receptor beta chain was identified in a study of shared T cell receptors in the human thymus. This CDR3 region has 14 residues. Germline CDR1 reads SEHNR; CDR2 reads FQNEAQ (reference sequence). V gave up 2 bases and J gave up 2 bases; unmatched junction bases: 2. Profiled with immunoSEQ multiplex PCR; TCRdb holds only in-frame clones, not every one. The table lists 700,000 to 750,000 clones, approximately 85% of them singletons. The sample was also reused in another study, on human thymus T cells.

Source material: thymocytes. The gene calls are TRBV7-9 and TRBJ1-2, with 7 positions matching TRBD1. The sequence was collected from a girl under three years old with a congenital heart defect. CDR3 DNA: TGTGCCAGCAGCTTAACAGGGGTCAACTATGGCTACACCTTC. Translating it yields CASSLTGVNYGYTF. The variable domain in full, completed from reference TRBV7-9 and TRBJ1-2, reads DTGVSQNPRHKITKRGQNVTFRCDPISEHNRLYWYRQTLGQGPEFLTYFQNEAQLEKSRLLSDRFSAERPKGSFSTLEIQRTEQGDSAMYLCASSLTGVNYGYTFGSGTRLTVV.